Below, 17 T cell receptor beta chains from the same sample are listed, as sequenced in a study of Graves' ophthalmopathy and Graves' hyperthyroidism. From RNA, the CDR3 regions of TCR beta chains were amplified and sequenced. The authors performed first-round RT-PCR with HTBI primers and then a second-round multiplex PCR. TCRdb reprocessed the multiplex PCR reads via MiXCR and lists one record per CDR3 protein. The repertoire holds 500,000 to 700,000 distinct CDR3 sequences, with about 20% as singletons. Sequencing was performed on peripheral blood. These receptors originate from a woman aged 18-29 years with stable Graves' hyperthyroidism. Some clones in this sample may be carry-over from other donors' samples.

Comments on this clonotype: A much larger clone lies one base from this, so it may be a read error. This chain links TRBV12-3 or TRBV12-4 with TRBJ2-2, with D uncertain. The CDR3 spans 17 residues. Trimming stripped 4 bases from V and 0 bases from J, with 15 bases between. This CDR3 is CASSSIGSATNTGELFF. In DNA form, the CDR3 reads TGTGCCAGCAGTTCCATCGGGTCCGCCACGAACACCGGGGAGCTGTTTTTT.

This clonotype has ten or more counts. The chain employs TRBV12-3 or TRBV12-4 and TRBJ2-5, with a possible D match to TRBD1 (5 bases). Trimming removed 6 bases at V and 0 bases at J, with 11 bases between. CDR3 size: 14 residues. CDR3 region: CASSFARDQETQYF. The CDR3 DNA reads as TGTGCCAGCAGCTTCGCCAGGGACCAAGAGACCCAGTACTTC.

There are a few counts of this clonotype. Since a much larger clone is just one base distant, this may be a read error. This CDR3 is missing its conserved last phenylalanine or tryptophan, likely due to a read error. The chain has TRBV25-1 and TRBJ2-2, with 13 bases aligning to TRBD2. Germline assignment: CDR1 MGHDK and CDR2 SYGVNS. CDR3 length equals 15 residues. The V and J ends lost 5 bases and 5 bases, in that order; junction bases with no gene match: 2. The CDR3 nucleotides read TGTGCCAGCAGTACTAGCGGGAGGGTGACCGGGGAGCTGTTTGTT. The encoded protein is CASSTSGRVTGELFV.

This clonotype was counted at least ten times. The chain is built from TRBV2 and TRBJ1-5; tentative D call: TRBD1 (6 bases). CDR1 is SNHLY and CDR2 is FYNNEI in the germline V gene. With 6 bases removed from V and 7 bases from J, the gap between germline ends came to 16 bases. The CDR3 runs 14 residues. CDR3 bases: TGTGCCAGCAGCCAACAGGGCGGGATGCAGCCCCAGCATTTT. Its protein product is CASSQQGGMQPQHF.

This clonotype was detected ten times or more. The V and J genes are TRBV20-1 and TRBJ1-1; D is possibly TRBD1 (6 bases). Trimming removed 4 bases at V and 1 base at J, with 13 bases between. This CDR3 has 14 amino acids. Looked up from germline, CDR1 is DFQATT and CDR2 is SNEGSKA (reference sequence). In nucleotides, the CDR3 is TGCAGTGCTATAGACAGGTTATCGAACACTGAAGCTTTCTTT. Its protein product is CSAIDRLSNTEAFF.

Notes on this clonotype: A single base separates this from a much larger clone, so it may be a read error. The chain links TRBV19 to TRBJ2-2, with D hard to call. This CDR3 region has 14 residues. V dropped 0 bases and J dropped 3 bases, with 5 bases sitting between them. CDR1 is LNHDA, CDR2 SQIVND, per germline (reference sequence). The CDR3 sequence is CASSIDRHTGELFF. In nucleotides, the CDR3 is TGTGCCAGTAGTATAGATCGGCACACCGGGGAGCTGTTTTTT.

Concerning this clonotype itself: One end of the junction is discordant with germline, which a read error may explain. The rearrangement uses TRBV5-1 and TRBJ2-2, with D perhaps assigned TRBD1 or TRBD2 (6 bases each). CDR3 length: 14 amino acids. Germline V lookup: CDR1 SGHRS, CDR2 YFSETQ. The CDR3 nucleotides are TGCGCCAACAGCTTGGAGGGGGGATCCGGGGAGCTGTTTTTT. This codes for CANSLEGGSGELFF.

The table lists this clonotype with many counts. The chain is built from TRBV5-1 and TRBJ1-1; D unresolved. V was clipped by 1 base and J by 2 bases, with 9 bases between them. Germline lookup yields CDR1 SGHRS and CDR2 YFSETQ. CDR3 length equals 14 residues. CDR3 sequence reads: CASSLKGDNTEAFF. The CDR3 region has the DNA TGCGCCAGCAGCTTGAAAGGAGATAACACTGAAGCTTTCTTT.

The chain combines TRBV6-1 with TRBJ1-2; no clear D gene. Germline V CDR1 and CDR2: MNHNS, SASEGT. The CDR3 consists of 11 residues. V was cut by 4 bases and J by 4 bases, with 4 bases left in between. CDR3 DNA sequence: TGTGCCAGCAGTGGCCCCTATGGCTACACCTTC. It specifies CASSGPYGYTF.

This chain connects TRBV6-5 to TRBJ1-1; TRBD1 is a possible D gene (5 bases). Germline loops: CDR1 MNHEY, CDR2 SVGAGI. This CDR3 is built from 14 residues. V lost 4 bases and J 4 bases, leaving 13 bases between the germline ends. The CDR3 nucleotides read TGTGCCAGCAGTTCACCAGGACAAGTCACTGAAGCTTTCTTT. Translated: CASSSPGQVTEAFF.

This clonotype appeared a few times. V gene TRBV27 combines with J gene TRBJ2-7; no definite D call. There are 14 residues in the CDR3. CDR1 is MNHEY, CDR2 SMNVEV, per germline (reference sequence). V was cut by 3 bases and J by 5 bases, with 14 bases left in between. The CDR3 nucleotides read TGTGCCAGCAGTTTTCAAACTATGTCGGACGAGCAGTACTTC. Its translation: CASSFQTMSDEQYF.

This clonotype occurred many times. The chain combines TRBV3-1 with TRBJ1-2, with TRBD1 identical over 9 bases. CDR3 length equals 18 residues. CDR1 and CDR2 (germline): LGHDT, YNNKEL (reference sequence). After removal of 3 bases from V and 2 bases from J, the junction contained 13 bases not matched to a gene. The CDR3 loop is CASSHSTLRDRENYGYTF. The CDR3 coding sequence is TGTGCCAGCAGCCATTCAACACTCCGGGACAGGGAGAACTATGGCTACACCTTC.

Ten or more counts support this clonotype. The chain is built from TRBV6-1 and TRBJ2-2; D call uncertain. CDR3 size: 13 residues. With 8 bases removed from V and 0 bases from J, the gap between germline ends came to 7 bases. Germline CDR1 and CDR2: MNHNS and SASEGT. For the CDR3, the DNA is TGTGCCAGCCTAGGAGCGAACACCGGGGAGCTGTTTTTT. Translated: CASLGANTGELFF.

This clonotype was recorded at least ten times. The CDR3 DNA follows: TGTGCCAGCAGTGAATGGCACTCTCTTAGCTCCTACGAGCAGTACTTC. It is translated as CASSEWHSLSSYEQYF. The rearrangement links TRBV6-1 to TRBJ2-7; no reliable D call. V was cut by 2 bases and J by 0 bases, with 14 bases left in between. CDR1 is MNHNS and CDR2 is SASEGT in the germline V gene. The CDR3 extends over 16 amino acids.

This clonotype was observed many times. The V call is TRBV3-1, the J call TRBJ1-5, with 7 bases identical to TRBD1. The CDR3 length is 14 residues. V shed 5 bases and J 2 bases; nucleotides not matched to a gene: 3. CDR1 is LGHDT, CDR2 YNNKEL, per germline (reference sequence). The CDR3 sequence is CASSYGTGNQPQHF. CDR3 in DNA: TGTGCCAGCAGCTACGGGACAGGCAATCAGCCCCAGCATTTT.

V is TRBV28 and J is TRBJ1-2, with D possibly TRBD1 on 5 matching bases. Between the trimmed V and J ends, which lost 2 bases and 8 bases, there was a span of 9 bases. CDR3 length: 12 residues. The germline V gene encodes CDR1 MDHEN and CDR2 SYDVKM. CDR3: CASSLAQGGYTF. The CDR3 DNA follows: TGTGCCAGCAGTTTAGCCCAGGGCGGCTACACCTTC.

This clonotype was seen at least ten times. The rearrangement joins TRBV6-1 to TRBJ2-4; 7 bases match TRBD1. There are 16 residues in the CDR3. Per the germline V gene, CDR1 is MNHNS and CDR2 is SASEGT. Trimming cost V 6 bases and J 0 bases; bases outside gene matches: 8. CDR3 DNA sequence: TGTGCCAGCAGAAAGACAGGGTTGGTAGCCAAAAACATTCAGTACTTC. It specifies CASRKTGLVAKNIQYF.